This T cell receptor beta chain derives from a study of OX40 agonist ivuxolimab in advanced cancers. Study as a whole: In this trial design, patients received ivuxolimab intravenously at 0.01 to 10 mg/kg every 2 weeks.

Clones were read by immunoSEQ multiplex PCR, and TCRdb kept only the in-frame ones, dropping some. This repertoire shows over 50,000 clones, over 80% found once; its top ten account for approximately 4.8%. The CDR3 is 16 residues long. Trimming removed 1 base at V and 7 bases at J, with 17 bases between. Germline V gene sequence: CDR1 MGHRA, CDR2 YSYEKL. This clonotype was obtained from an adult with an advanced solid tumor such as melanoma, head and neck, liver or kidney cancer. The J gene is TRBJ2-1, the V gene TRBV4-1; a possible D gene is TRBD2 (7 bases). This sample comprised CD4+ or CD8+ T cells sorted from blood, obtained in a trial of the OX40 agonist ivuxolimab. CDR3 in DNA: TGCGCCAGCAGCCAAGCCGGGTGGAGGGGGGGGAATGAGCAGTTCTTC. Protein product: CASSQAGWRGGNEQFF.